The 9 T cell receptor beta chains below come from one sample, sequenced in a study of beta chain features in type 1 diabetes (dated by TCRdb to 2017 to 2018). The library was prepared using the immunoSEQ multiplex PCR assay. All of the isolated RNA was reverse transcribed with the High Capacity cDNA Reverse Transcription Kit, so expressed TCRB transcripts were sequenced. Drawn from immuneACCESS, this table holds only the in-frame rearrangements with V and J called that TCRdb kept. Clones are partly lost; checked studies trace under half to an unresolved V gene and leave the rest unexplained. The sample records under 450,000 clones, approximately 13% of which are singletons. The ten largest clones represent about 0.04% of the sample. Sequenced sample: naive CD4+ T cells from blood. What this sample's cell subset or site label stands for: true naive CD4+ T cells. These receptors were obtained from a man aged 25-45 years in good health.

The chain is built from TRBV30 and TRBJ2-3; unclear D gene. V gave up 2 bases and J gave up 10 bases, with 10 bases separating them. The CDR3 is made up of 11 amino acids. Germline-derived CDR1 and CDR2 are GTSNPN and SVGIG (reference sequence). The CDR3 loop reads CAWSPQVPQYF. As DNA, the CDR3 is TGTGCCTGGAGTCCTCAGGTGCCGCAGTATTTT.

Worth noting for this clone: Additional DNA sequences in this sample encode the identical CDR3. The J gene is TRBJ2-5, the V gene TRBV11-2, with D uncertain. The CDR3 contains 13 residues. Germline CDR1 SGHAT, CDR2 FQNNGV. V dropped 2 bases and J dropped 1 base, with 5 bases sitting between them. Here the CDR3 reads CASSLSLQETQYF. CDR3 coding DNA: TGTGCCAGCAGCTTATCTCTCCAAGAGACCCAGTACTTC.

V and J are TRBV9 and TRBJ1-3; no clear D. Trimming removed 0 bases from V and 0 bases from J, with 13 bases in between. There are 17 residues in the CDR3. Germline lookup yields CDR1 SGDLS and CDR2 YYNGEE. CDR3 sequence: CASSVGGRTSSGNTIYF. CDR3 DNA sequence: TGTGCCAGCAGCGTAGGTGGCCGGACTAGCTCTGGAAACACCATATATTTT.

The V and J genes are TRBV29-1 and TRBJ2-3, with no clear D. Germline V gene data show CDR1 as SQVTM and CDR2 as ANQGSEA. CDR3 length equals 13 residues. V was shortened by 8 bases and J by 3 bases, with 15 bases between the two germline ends. The CDR3 here is CSQKTLLTDTQYF. CDR3 coding DNA: TGCAGCCAGAAGACTCTGCTTACAGATACGCAGTATTTT.

There are a few counts of this clone. This CDR3 is CASSLVALAGGRDTQYF. The CDR3 DNA reads TGTGCCAGCAGCTTAGTGGCACTAGCGGGGGGTAGGGATACGCAGTATTTT. This chain joins TRBV7-2 and TRBJ2-3, with 12 positions matching TRBD2. Per germline, CDR1 SGHTA and CDR2 FQGNSA. V shed 1 base, J shed 6 bases, and the junction held 8 bases outside the gene matches. The CDR3 spans 17 residues.

This clone was recorded a few times. The chain employs TRBV29-1 and TRBJ1-3; D ambiguous. Deletions cut 1 base from V and 4 bases from J, with 11 bases between. Per germline, CDR1 SQVTM and CDR2 ANQGSEA. The CDR3 sequence is 14 residues long. CDR3 DNA: TGCAGCGTTGAAGGTAAACTGTCCGGAAACACCATATATTTT. Protein: CSVEGKLSGNTIYF.

This clone was recorded a few times. The gene calls are TRBV7-9 and TRBJ2-1; 8 bases fit TRBD1. Germline lookup yields CDR1 SEHNR and CDR2 FQNEAQ (reference sequence). The CDR3 totals 16 residues. Unmatched junction bases numbered 8, after V lost 5 bases and J lost 2 bases. Here the CDR3 reads CASSPTPGQAYNEQFF. CDR3 nucleotide sequence: TGTGCCAGCAGCCCCACCCCGGGACAGGCCTACAATGAGCAGTTCTTC.

This chain joins TRBV30 and TRBJ1-5; D may be TRBD1 (5 bases). Deletions cut 2 bases from V and 7 bases from J, with 15 bases between. Germline CDR1 and CDR2: GTSNPN and SVGIG (reference sequence). The length of the CDR3 is 14 residues. As DNA, the CDR3 is TGTGCCTGGAGTATCCACAGTGCAGGGCAGCCCCAGCATTTT. Translating it yields CAWSIHSAGQPQHF.

The chain combines TRBV12-5 with TRBJ1-5; a possible D gene is TRBD1 (5 bases). CDR1 is LGHNT and CDR2 is FRNRAP in the germline V gene. Trimming took 2 bases from V and 3 from J, leaving 11 bases between them. CDR3 length equals 15 residues. In nucleotides, the CDR3 is TGTGCTAGTGGTTTGTCGGGACGGATCAATCAGCCCCAGCATTTT. Translating gives CASGLSGRINQPQHF.